Reported below is one T cell receptor beta chain. Its antigen remains unidentified. This sample was included in a study of shared clonotypes between healthy human individuals. This table comes from immunoSEQ multiplex PCR, and its TCRdb copy is limited to in-frame clones, with some not included. Seen here are about 2 million clones, just under 95% observed once, and the top ten hold 1.1%. The CDR3 has 16 residues. The V gene lost 0 bases and the J gene lost 4 bases, with 10 bases spanning the gap. Germline V gives CDR1 ENHRY, CDR2 SYGVKD. Naive CD8 isolation took CD45RO-negative cells positively selected for CCR7 and excluded terminally differentiated effector memory CD45RA+ cells. Study-wide points: Tissue TCR repertoires likely differ from these blood-only repertoires. Estimated richness was generally greater in naive than memory subsets.

The sample comprised naive CD8+ T cells sorted from blood. This sequence was found in a man younger than 35 in good health. V usage is TRBV10-3 and J usage is TRBJ1-6; D not resolved. CDR3 residues: CAISESLPSYNSPLHF. CDR3 coding DNA: TGTGCCATCAGTGAGTCCCTCCCCAGTTATAATTCACCCCTCCACTTT.